Listed below are T cell receptor beta chains from one sample, sequenced in a study of blood T cell repertoires in COVID-19. The assay was immunoSEQ multiplex PCR, and TCRdb's table has in-frame clones only and misses some. The sample consists of some 120,000 clones, almost 70% of them appearing once. Sequenced material: peripheral blood. The receptors originated from a woman in her 70s with acute or convalescent COVID-19. The CDR3 runs from the conserved cysteine through the conserved F or W. The D gene is left open where the match is weak. Not all rows give a size; the values are once, few, many and, for expanded clones, a class.

CDR3aa,CDR3nt,len,j_gene,d_gene,abundance,v_gene
CASSLTGGTQYF,TGTGCCAGCAGCTTAACAGGGGGCACGCAGTATTTT,12,TRBJ2-3,TRBD1,NA,TRBV7-9
CASRNWEGETQYF,TGTGCCAGCAGAAATTGGGAGGGAGAGACCCAGTACTTC,13,TRBJ2-5,TRBD2,NA,TRBV6-5
CAWDVSQGSPLHF,TGTGCCTGGGACGTCTCACAGGGTTCACCCCTCCACTTT,13,TRBJ1-6,NA,NA,TRBV30
CASSQGGPGNTIYF,TGTGCCAGCAGTCAAGGGGGTCCAGGAAACACCATATATTTT,14,TRBJ1-3,NA,NA,TRBV25-1
CSASGDYQETQYF,TGCAGTGCTAGTGGGGACTACCAAGAGACCCAGTACTTC,13,TRBJ2-5,NA,NA,TRBV20-1
CASSSGLNLEKLFF,TGTGCCAGTAGTAGTGGACTTAATCTGGAAAAACTGTTTTTT,14,TRBJ1-4,NA,NA,TRBV19
CASGAGEGGYTF,TGTGCCTCCGGGGCGGGGGAGGGCGGCTACACCTTC,12,TRBJ1-2,NA,NA,TRBV10-3
CATSDLNQTQTYEQYF,TGTGCCACCAGTGATTTGAATCAGACCCAGACTTACGAGCAGTACTTC,16,TRBJ2-7,NA,NA,TRBV24-1
CASSFGTGFTGYTF,TGTGCCAGCAGCTTCGGGACAGGGTTTACTGGCTACACCTTC,14,TRBJ1-2,TRBD1,NA,TRBV7-2
CASSRHSGTGMNTEAFF,TGTGCCAGCAGCAGACACTCCGGGACAGGGATGAACACTGAAGCTTTCTTT,17,TRBJ1-1,TRBD1,NA,TRBV9
CATSRGTGLRNTGELFF,TGTGCCACCAGCCGAGGGACAGGCCTTCGGAACACCGGGGAGCTGTTTTTT,17,TRBJ2-2,TRBD1,few,TRBV15
CASSLARQGKGEAFF,TGCGCCAGCAGCTTGGCCCGACAGGGGAAGGGTGAAGCTTTCTTT,15,TRBJ1-1,TRBD1,NA,TRBV5-1
CASSKLGQAGTEAFF,TGTGCCAGCAGCAAATTGGGCCAGGCGGGGACTGAAGCTTTCTTT,15,TRBJ1-1,NA,NA,TRBV21-1
CATSDLTGYGYTF,TGTGCCACCAGTGATTTGACAGGATATGGCTACACCTTC,13,TRBJ1-2,NA,NA,TRBV24-1
CASSLWRGRTSTAVDTQYF,TGTGCCAGCAGTTTGTGGCGGGGGAGAACATCGACGGCGGTGGATACGCAGTATTTT,19,TRBJ2-3,TRBD2,NA,TRBV27
CASSSAGGAVDTQYF,TGTGCCAGCAGTTCCGCCGGGGGGGCCGTGGATACGCAGTATTTT,15,TRBJ2-3,TRBD2,medium-sized,TRBV6-2/TRBV6-3
CASSDTRAYNSPLHF,TGTGCCAGCAGTGACACTAGGGCATATAATTCACCCCTCCACTTT,15,TRBJ1-6,NA,NA,TRBV2
CASKPQGHNYGYTF,TGTGCCAGCAAGCCTCAGGGTCATAACTATGGCTACACCTTC,14,TRBJ1-2,NA,NA,TRBV28
CASSLGGAGTGLDEQYF,TGTGCCAGCAGCTTGGGGGGTGCCGGGACAGGGTTAGACGAGCAGTACTTC,17,TRBJ2-7,TRBD1,NA,TRBV5-5
CASSLGTGDTGELFF,TGTGCCAGTAGTCTCGGGACAGGGGACACCGGGGAGCTGTTTTTT,15,TRBJ2-2,TRBD1,NA,TRBV19
CASSPRAPPGQHSGNTIYF,TGCGCCAGCAGCCCCAGGGCTCCACCGGGACAGCACTCTGGAAACACCATATATTTT,19,TRBJ1-3,TRBD1,NA,TRBV5-1
CASSHQGGASGYEQYF,TGTGCCAGCAGCCACCAAGGGGGCGCATCGGGCTACGAGCAGTACTTC,16,TRBJ2-7,TRBD1,NA,TRBV3-1/TRBV3-2
CASSGQGTYGYTF,TGTGCCAGCAGTGGACAGGGGACCTATGGCTACACCTTC,13,TRBJ1-2,TRBD1,NA,TRBV2
CASSQVRNSPLHF,TGTGCCAGCAGCCAAGTGCGGAATTCACCCCTCCACTTT,13,TRBJ1-6,NA,NA,TRBV3-1/TRBV3-2
CAALAGGYGATDTQYF,TGCGCCGCCCTGGCGGGGGGGTATGGGGCCACAGATACGCAGTATTTT,16,TRBJ2-3,TRBD2,few,TRBV10-2
CASRSQTGLAGKVDNEQFF,TGCGCCAGCAGAAGTCAAACTGGGCTAGCGGGTAAAGTAGACAATGAGCAGTTCTTC,19,TRBJ2-1,TRBD2,NA,TRBV23-1
CSVAAPGQEKTQYF,TGCAGCGTTGCTGCCCCGGGACAGGAAAAGACCCAGTACTTC,14,TRBJ2-5,TRBD1,NA,TRBV29-1
CASSADYGYTF,TGTGCCAGCAGCGCGGACTATGGCTACACCTTC,11,TRBJ1-2,NA,NA,TRBV5-5
CAISDKGKEGKRHTDTQYF,TGTGCCATCAGTGATAAGGGGAAGGAAGGGAAGAGGCACACAGATACGCAGTATTTT,19,TRBJ2-3,NA,once,TRBV10-3
CASRRTGDSNEKLFF,TGCGCCAGCAGGAGAACTGGGGACAGTAACGAAAAACTGTTTTTT,15,TRBJ1-4,TRBD1,few,TRBV5-1
CASSSRSFPGQHYNEQFF,TGTGCCAGCAGCTCCAGATCCTTCCCGGGACAACACTACAATGAGCAGTTCTTC,18,TRBJ2-1,NA,NA,TRBV27
CASRLGLAGGGGELFF,TGTGCCAGCAGACTCGGACTAGCGGGAGGGGGCGGGGAGCTGTTTTTT,16,TRBJ2-2,TRBD2,few,TRBV2
CASSLATSGQETQYF,TGTGCCAGCAGCTTAGCAACTAGCGGACAAGAGACCCAGTACTTC,15,TRBJ2-5,TRBD2,NA,TRBV11-2
CASSQGGRKDTQYF,TGCGCCAGCAGCCAGGGGGGGCGTAAAGATACGCAGTATTTT,14,TRBJ2-3,NA,NA,TRBV4-3
CASSLVGYEQYF,TGTGCCAGCAGCTTGGTCGGCTACGAGCAGTACTTC,12,TRBJ2-7,NA,NA,TRBV5-5
CASSLNPGTGGNEQYF,TGTGCCAGCAGCTTGAACCCCGGGACAGGGGGTAACGAGCAGTACTTC,16,TRBJ2-7,TRBD1,NA,TRBV5-4
CASSGTSGGPTNTQYF,TGTGCCAGCAGTGGGACTAGCGGGGGGCCAACAAATACGCAGTATTTT,16,TRBJ2-3,TRBD2,NA,TRBV2
CASSSSAGNTIYF,TGTGCCAGCAGCTCTTCGGCTGGAAACACCATATATTTT,13,TRBJ1-3,NA,NA,TRBV9
CASSRGGNTIYF,TGTGCCAGCAGCAGGGGGGGAAACACCATATATTTT,12,TRBJ1-3,TRBD1,many,TRBV6-5
CASSVGAASNYGYTF,TGTGCCAGCAGCGTAGGGGCAGCTTCTAACTATGGCTACACCTTC,15,TRBJ1-2,NA,few,TRBV9
CASSPTQKGNEKLFF,TGTGCCAGCAGTCCCACACAAAAGGGGAATGAAAAACTGTTTTTT,15,TRBJ1-4,NA,few,TRBV27
CASSSQDRGGCGEQYF,TGTGCCAGCAGCTCTCAAGACAGGGGGGGGTGTGGCGAGCAGTACTTC,16,TRBJ2-7,TRBD1,NA,TRBV11-3
CASSQPPRTGTNEKLFF,TGTGCCAGCAGCCAACCCCCTAGGACAGGTACCAATGAAAAACTGTTTTTT,17,TRBJ1-4,TRBD1,NA,TRBV3-1/TRBV3-2
CASSVGQGLSGNYGYTF,TGTGCCAGCAGCGTAGGTCAGGGGCTAAGTGGGAACTATGGCTACACCTTC,17,TRBJ1-2,NA,NA,TRBV9
CASSYSRGLAAEAFF,TGTGCCAGCAGTTACTCGAGGGGGCTAGCCGCTGAAGCTTTCTTT,15,TRBJ1-1,TRBD1,many,TRBV6-5
CASSYLQGTGTAKLFF,TGTGCCAGCAGTTACCTGCAAGGGACAGGGACGGCAAAACTGTTTTTT,16,TRBJ1-4,TRBD1,NA,TRBV6-2/TRBV6-3
CASSPFGQGAPFF,NA,13,TRBJ2-1,NA,NA,TRBV14
CASSLAGVRYGYTF,TGTGCCAGCAGTTTAGCAGGGGTGAGATATGGCTACACCTTC,14,TRBJ1-2,NA,once,TRBV28
CAWSVGRASSTDTQYF,TGTGCCTGGAGTGTTGGGCGGGCTTCTAGCACGGATACGCAGTATTTT,16,TRBJ2-3,NA,NA,TRBV30
CASSGQGVETQYF,TGTGCCAGCAGCGGACAGGGGGTCGAGACCCAGTACTTC,13,TRBJ2-5,TRBD1,once,TRBV12-3/TRBV12-4
CASSGGQGNTEAFF,TGTGCCAGCAGCGGGGGGCAGGGGAACACTGAAGCTTTCTTT,14,TRBJ1-1,NA,NA,TRBV2
CASRRRQGSDSPLHF,TGTGCCAGCAGACGCAGACAGGGAAGCGATTCACCCCTCCACTTT,15,TRBJ1-6,TRBD1,NA,TRBV6-6
CASRGQENTEAFF,TGCGCCAGCAGGGGACAGGAGAACACTGAAGCTTTCTTT,13,TRBJ1-1,TRBD1,few,TRBV5-1
CASSGTGTSGNNEQFF,TGTGCCAGCAGCGGAACCGGGACTAGCGGGAACAATGAGCAGTTCTTC,16,TRBJ2-1,TRBD2,NA,TRBV5-6